The subject of this entry is one TCR beta chain. This clonotype was detected ten times or more. Its cognate antigen has yet to be identified. Base qualities are not recorded, but no much larger clone differs from it by a single base. A case-control design nested within a healthcare worker cohort in London, UK, was used, with weekly nasopharyngeal swab PCR tests and blood sampling performed. Healthcare workers were enrolled in the week of the UK lockdown, from 23 to 31 March 2020, and were followed every week for up to roughly 15 weeks. The entry originates in a study of early T cells in non-severe SARS-CoV-2 infection (dated by TCRdb to about 2021). Regarding the study in general: Because TCR sequencing relied on bulk RNA taken from unsorted whole blood, pairing of alpha and beta chains was not possible. Results the study describes overall, beyond this receptor: VDJdb matching was skewed toward anti-spike CD8 responses and likely underestimated virus-specific expansions by missing private and CD4 specificities.

CDR1 DFQATT and CDR2 SNEGSKA were looked up in the germline V gene (reference sequence). V drops 0 bases and J drops 5 bases, leaving 10 bases in between. Including the terminal cysteine and phenylalanine, the CDR3 comprises 13 residues. The kept DNA is CDR3 alone, 39 bases in frame from the first base. The library relied on 5' RACE. The listed sequencing device is NextSeq 500. In the TCR library protocol, unique molecular identifiers were attached to individual cDNA molecules to correct for PCR bias and sequencing error. Both TCR alpha and beta chains were sequenced, and tight co-correlation was observed between alpha and beta sequence abundances in each sample. The source study handled its data this way. Decombinator V4 was used to perform V gene, J gene and CDR3 annotation of TCR sequences. TCRs were defined as expanded if a significant change between any two time points was detected under a Poisson model with p below 0.0001. TCR abundances were normalised to the total number of TCRs sequenced per sample and were expressed as counts per million. TRAV1-2 paired with TRAJ12, TRAJ20 or TRAJ33 defined MAIT TCRs, while TRAV10 paired with TRAJ18 defined iNKT TCRs. A search of VDJdb, accessed on 1 November 2021, was run for TCRs annotated to CMV, EBV and SARS-CoV-2, with TCRs annotated for multiple antigens excluded. The public reads were quality trimmed at Q25 with fastp and then assembled into clones with MiXCR by TCRdb, keeping productive beta chains. Every CDR3 protein is listed once, alongside the most common genes and DNA of its rows. The V and J calls were determined by TCRdb, not by the authors. Present in this sample are 60,000 to 75,000 distinct CDR3 sequences, roughly 12% of which were seen just once. The top ten clones comprise approximately 6.4% of the sample.

The receptor comes from an adult who was a healthcare worker with PCR-confirmed SARS-CoV-2 infection or an uninfected control (not recorded which). The sample taken for sequencing was whole blood. The rearrangement joined TRBV20-1 to TRBJ1-2; matching of 6 bases hints at TRBD1 as the D gene. The base sequence is TGCAGTGCTAGAGATCAGGGGACTTATGGCTACACCTTC. It codes for CSARDQGTYGYTF.